Below, 12 T cell receptor beta chains from the same sample are listed, as sequenced in a study of response to subunit inactivated influenza vaccine. Via MiXCR, TCRdb re-called the RT-PCR reads, giving one row per CDR3 protein. The sample contains about 800,000 distinct CDR3 sequences, approximately 21% of which appear only once. The specimen comprised PBMCs from blood, sampled 5 days after vaccination. These receptors originate from a man in his fifties who received an inactivated influenza vaccine.

Only a few counts were recorded for this clonotype. The chain couples TRBV20-1 to TRBJ2-2, with 9 bases fitting TRBD1. Germline CDR1 DFQATT, CDR2 SNEGSKA (reference sequence). The ends lost 6 bases at V and 6 bases at J; junction bases unmatched: 11. The CDR3 length is 15 residues. The CDR3 sequence: CSARGRDRAPGELFF. The CDR3 coding sequence is TGCAGTGCCCGAGGGCGGGACAGGGCGCCCGGGGAGCTGTTTTTT.

This clonotype was observed a few times. The chain joins TRBV9 to TRBJ2-7; D is unclear. The germline V and J ends were trimmed by 0 bases and 3 bases, with 10 bases remaining between them. The germline V gene encodes CDR1 SGDLS and CDR2 YYNGEE. This CDR3 is 14 amino acids long. The CDR3 region is CASSVDPGDYEQYF. The CDR3 nucleotides are TGTGCCAGCAGCGTAGACCCGGGTGACTACGAGCAGTACTTC.

The rearrangement joins TRBV24-1 to TRBJ2-5, with 8 bases identical to TRBD1. Per the germline V gene, CDR1 is KGHDR and CDR2 is SFDVKD. J lost 5 bases, V lost 2 bases, and 9 bases had no gene match. The CDR3 is made up of 16 amino acids. DNA for the CDR3: TGTGCCACCAGTGATTCACGACAGGGGCTCGGGGAGACCCAGTACTTC. Its protein is CATSDSRQGLGETQYF.

This clonotype was seen more than once but under ten times. The J gene is TRBJ1-4, the V gene TRBV20-1, with 11 nucleotides matching TRBD1. In germline, CDR1 is DFQATT, CDR2 SNEGSKA (reference sequence). J lost 10 bases, V lost 3 bases, and 10 bases had no gene match. The CDR3 sequence is 15 residues long. This CDR3 reads CSASAGTGGVGKLFF. In nucleotides, the CDR3 is TGCAGTGCTAGCGCCGGGACAGGGGGAGTCGGAAAACTGTTTTTT.

This clonotype showed up many times. This rearrangement joins TRBV5-6 to TRBJ1-2; D gene unclear. V lost 4 bases to trimming and J lost 6 bases, with 13 bases between them. From germline, CDR1 is SGHDT and CDR2 YYEEEE. This CDR3 is built from 13 residues. In DNA, the CDR3 is TGTGCCAGCAGCCCATCTGGGGTCCATGGCTACACCTTC. Protein: CASSPSGVHGYTF.

This sequence joins TRBV12-3 or TRBV12-4 and TRBJ2-5, with D possibly being TRBD1 (6 bases). Trimming left V 7 bases short and J 2 bases short, with 14 bases between. The CDR3 length is 14 residues. The CDR3 nucleotides are TGTGCCAGCACCTTTGGGGGCAGGCAAGAGACCCAGTACTTC. This translates into CASTFGGRQETQYF.

This clonotype came up a few times. The V call is TRBV7-9, the J call TRBJ2-5; possibly TRBD2 for D (7 bases). CDR1 SEHNR and CDR2 FQNEAQ come from the germline V gene (reference sequence). The CDR3 is 15 amino acids. The V end lost 4 bases, the J end lost 4 bases, and 16 bases lay between the germline ends. The CDR3 loop is CASSSSMGGRETQYF. DNA for the CDR3: TGTGCCAGCAGCTCATCCATGGGGGGGCGAGAGACCCAGTACTTC.

This clonotype has just a few counts. This chain connects TRBV20-1 to TRBJ1-1; 8 positions agree with TRBD1. The trim removed 2 bases at V and 4 bases at J, leaving 3 bases unmatched. From germline, CDR1 is DFQATT and CDR2 SNEGSKA (reference sequence). The CDR3 contains 13 residues. This chain's CDR3 is CSARRRGLTEAFF. The CDR3, as DNA: TGCAGTGCTAGACGCAGGGGGCTCACTGAAGCTTTCTTT.

V usage is TRBV19 and J usage is TRBJ1-1; possibly TRBD1 for D (6 bases). Germline CDR1 is LNHDA and CDR2 is SQIVND (reference sequence). The CDR3 contains 15 residues. Trimming removed 6 bases from V and 1 base from J, with 15 bases in between. As DNA, the CDR3 is TGTGCCAGTAGGCTAAACAGGGAACAGAACACTGAAGCTTTCTTT. Translating gives CASRLNREQNTEAFF.

This clonotype was counted at least ten times. This chain links TRBV12-3 or TRBV12-4 with TRBJ2-3; 7 bases are a match to TRBD1. This CDR3 has 14 residues. V was pared by 1 base and J by 7 bases, with 5 bases of the junction left unmatched. The CDR3 nucleotides read TGTGCCAGCAGTTTAGGGGGACAGTTCAATACGCAGTATTTT. Encoded protein: CASSLGGQFNTQYF.

The chain has TRBV18 and TRBJ2-5, with 11 nucleotides matching TRBD2. V lost 2 bases to trimming and J lost 1 base; unmatched junction nucleotides: 3. Germline CDR1 and CDR2: KGHSH and LQKENI. The CDR3 is 16 amino acids. The CDR3 nucleotides are TGTGCCAGCTCACCAATAGCGGGAGGGATCCAAGAGACCCAGTACTTC. Translation: CASSPIAGGIQETQYF.

The V gene is TRBV4-1, the J gene TRBJ2-7, with TRBD2 identical over 14 bases. There are 14 residues in the CDR3. Germline V lookup: CDR1 MGHRA, CDR2 YSYEKL. V dropped 4 bases and J dropped 5; count of bases not matched to a gene: 1. The CDR3 reads CASSRLAGGNEQYF. CDR3 nucleotides: TGCGCCAGCAGCCGACTAGCGGGGGGGAACGAGCAGTACTTC.